This is a list of T cell receptor beta chains from one sample in a study of regulatory T cells in long-lasting Graves disease. TCRdb re-called the multiplex PCR reads with MiXCR, one entry per CDR3 protein. The table has some 350,000 distinct CDR3 sequences, roughly 17% seen once; the top ten hold 20%. The sample was also reused in another study, on T cells in Graves' hyperthyroidism and ophthalmopathy.

Source: peripheral blood mononuclear cells (PBMCs), taken at new diagnosis, from a patient treated with antithyroid drugs. The receptors stem from a woman aged 18-29 years with Graves disease. Both conserved end residues are part of each CDR3. Fields, in order: D gene, V gene, clone size, J gene, CDR3 protein, CDR3 DNA. The D gene is left open where the match is weak. Size tells how often a clone was seen (once, few, many) or the class of an expanded clone, and some rows leave it out.

D gene: .; V gene: TRBV12-3/TRBV12-4; clone size: many; J gene: TRBJ1-1; CDR3 protein: CASSSWDGNTEAFF; CDR3 DNA: TGTGCCAGCAGTTCGTGGGACGGGAACACTGAAGCTTTCTTT
D gene: TRBD2; V gene: TRBV2; clone size: few; J gene: TRBJ2-6; CDR3 protein: CASSEGLAGGQSSGANVLTF; CDR3 DNA: TGTGCCAGCAGTGAAGGGTTAGCGGGGGGGCAGAGCTCTGGGGCCAACGTCCTGACTTTC
D gene: TRBD1; V gene: TRBV20-1; clone size: .; J gene: TRBJ2-3; CDR3 protein: CSGDRVRTDTQYF; CDR3 DNA: TGCAGTGGGGACAGGGTGCGAACAGATACGCAGTATTTT
D gene: .; V gene: TRBV7-8; clone size: many; J gene: TRBJ1-5; CDR3 protein: CASSLGRYQPQHF; CDR3 DNA: TGTGCCAGCAGCTTAGGACGATATCAGCCCCAGCATTTT
D gene: TRBD1; V gene: TRBV6-1; clone size: .; J gene: TRBJ1-2; CDR3 protein: CASSDGNFRDRANGYTF; CDR3 DNA: TGTGCCAGCAGTGATGGCAACTTCCGGGACAGGGCAAATGGCTACACCTTC
D gene: TRBD1; V gene: TRBV12-3/TRBV12-4; clone size: many; J gene: TRBJ1-1; CDR3 protein: CASSLLEAGGIEAFF; CDR3 DNA: TGTGCCAGCAGCCTACTGGAGGCAGGGGGGATTGAAGCTTTCTTT
D gene: .; V gene: TRBV2; clone size: many; J gene: TRBJ2-1; CDR3 protein: CASSESLASSYNEQFF; CDR3 DNA: TGTGCCAGCAGTGAAAGCCTAGCGAGCTCCTACAATGAGCAGTTCTTC
D gene: .; V gene: TRBV3-1; clone size: many; J gene: TRBJ1-4; CDR3 protein: CASSQRGTNEKLFF; CDR3 DNA: TGTGCCAGCAGCCAAAGGGGGACTAATGAAAAACTGTTTTTT
D gene: .; V gene: TRBV6-1; clone size: many; J gene: TRBJ2-3; CDR3 protein: CASSGRGRHTDTQYF; CDR3 DNA: TGTGCCAGCAGCGGAAGAGGCCGGCACACAGATACGCAGTATTTT
D gene: .; V gene: TRBV2; clone size: few; J gene: TRBJ1-5; CDR3 protein: CASSELDNQPQHF; CDR3 DNA: TGTGCCAGCAGTGAGTTGGATAATCAGCCCCAGCATTTT
D gene: .; V gene: TRBV4-1; clone size: many; J gene: TRBJ2-1; CDR3 protein: CASSQVGKRRYNEQFF; CDR3 DNA: TGCGCCAGCAGCCAAGTGGGGAAGAGACGTTACAATGAGCAGTTCTTC
D gene: .; V gene: TRBV9; clone size: .; J gene: TRBJ2-5; CDR3 protein: CASSALSGDRETQYF; CDR3 DNA: TGTGCCAGCAGCGCCCTTTCCGGGGATAGGGAGACCCAGTACTTC
D gene: .; V gene: TRBV2; clone size: many; J gene: TRBJ1-5; CDR3 protein: CASSQRGDNQPQHF; CDR3 DNA: TGTGCCAGCAGTCAGAGGGGTGACAATCAGCCCCAGCATTTT
D gene: TRBD2; V gene: TRBV10-2; clone size: few; J gene: TRBJ2-7; CDR3 protein: CASRDSGSNEQYF; CDR3 DNA: TGCGCCAGCAGAGATAGCGGGTCGAACGAGCAGTACTTC
D gene: .; V gene: TRBV29-1; clone size: many; J gene: TRBJ2-7; CDR3 protein: CSVEDDTSYEQYF; CDR3 DNA: TGCAGCGTTGAAGACGACACCTCCTACGAGCAGTACTTC
D gene: .; V gene: TRBV5-5; clone size: many; J gene: TRBJ1-6; CDR3 protein: CASSWAQGNNSPLHF; CDR3 DNA: TGTGCCAGCAGCTGGGCCCAGGGGAATAATTCACCCCTCCACTTT
D gene: TRBD1; V gene: TRBV4-1; clone size: .; J gene: TRBJ2-4; CDR3 protein: CASSQDRGPPKNIQYF; CDR3 DNA: TGCGCCAGCAGCCAAGACAGGGGGCCCCCCAAAAACATTCAGTACTTC
D gene: .; V gene: TRBV11-2; clone size: .; J gene: TRBJ2-5; CDR3 protein: CASSQDFSQETQYF; CDR3 DNA: TGTGCCAGCAGCCAAGACTTTAGTCAAGAGACCCAGTACTTC
D gene: .; V gene: TRBV6-1; clone size: .; J gene: TRBJ2-1; CDR3 protein: CAGSPVEGLGYNEQFF; CDR3 DNA: TGTGCCGGCAGCCCCGTCGAGGGGCTGGGGTACAATGAGCAGTTCTTC
D gene: .; V gene: TRBV28; clone size: many; J gene: TRBJ1-2; CDR3 protein: CASSLLSGLPFGYGYTF; CDR3 DNA: TGTGCCAGCAGTTTATTATCCGGCCTCCCTTTTGGCTATGGCTACACCTTC
D gene: .; V gene: TRBV30; clone size: many; J gene: TRBJ2-1; CDR3 protein: CAWSVGYEQFF; CDR3 DNA: TGTGCCTGGAGTGTCGGATATGAGCAGTTCTTC
D gene: TRBD1; V gene: TRBV14; clone size: .; J gene: TRBJ1-1; CDR3 protein: CASSPDRGVDRGIDTEAFF; CDR3 DNA: TGTGCCAGCAGCCCAGACAGGGGCGTTGACAGGGGCATCGACACTGAAGCTTTCTTT
D gene: .; V gene: TRBV4-1; clone size: .; J gene: TRBJ1-3; CDR3 protein: CASSQDSRVSGNTIYF; CDR3 DNA: TGCGCCAGCAGCCAAGACTCCAGGGTCTCTGGAAACACCATATATTTT
D gene: TRBD1; V gene: TRBV2; clone size: few; J gene: TRBJ2-5; CDR3 protein: CASSEGFATGIFKETQYF; CDR3 DNA: TGTGCCAGCAGTGAAGGATTTGCGACAGGGATCTTTAAAGAGACCCAGTACTTC
D gene: .; V gene: TRBV5-1; clone size: .; J gene: TRBJ2-7; CDR3 protein: CASSLASGAYEQYF; CDR3 DNA: TGCGCCAGCAGCTTGGCCTCTGGGGCCTACGAGCAGTACTTC
D gene: .; V gene: TRBV3-1; clone size: many; J gene: TRBJ2-1; CDR3 protein: CASSQPQGGSEQFF; CDR3 DNA: TGTGCCAGCAGCCAACCACAGGGAGGTAGCGAGCAGTTCTTC
D gene: .; V gene: TRBV30; clone size: many; J gene: TRBJ1-1; CDR3 protein: CALDRGGRLNTEAFF; CDR3 DNA: TGTGCCCTGGATAGGGGGGGACGGCTGAACACTGAAGCTTTCTTT
D gene: .; V gene: TRBV5-1; clone size: many; J gene: TRBJ1-1; CDR3 protein: CASSPGHTNTEAFF; CDR3 DNA: TGCGCCAGCAGCCCCGGACACACAAACACTGAAGCTTTCTTT
D gene: TRBD2; V gene: TRBV20-1; clone size: many; J gene: TRBJ2-1; CDR3 protein: CSASTSDARTSGGAWNEQFF; CDR3 DNA: TGCAGTGCTAGTACTTCGGACGCCCGGACTAGCGGGGGGGCGTGGAATGAGCAGTTCTTC
D gene: TRBD1; V gene: TRBV5-1; clone size: many; J gene: TRBJ1-4; CDR3 protein: CASSLEGQGKLFF; CDR3 DNA: TGCGCCAGCAGCTTGGAGGGACAGGGGAAACTGTTTTTT
D gene: TRBD2; V gene: TRBV20-1; clone size: many; J gene: TRBJ2-1; CDR3 protein: CSARGSASGPTYNEQFF; CDR3 DNA: TGCAGTGCTAGGGGGTCGGCTAGCGGGCCTACCTACAATGAGCAGTTCTTC
D gene: .; V gene: TRBV10-1; clone size: few; J gene: TRBJ1-3; CDR3 protein: CASSEGVNSGNTIYF; CDR3 DNA: TGCGCCAGCAGTGAGGGAGTGAACTCTGGAAACACCATATATTTT
D gene: TRBD1; V gene: TRBV29-1; clone size: .; J gene: TRBJ2-7; CDR3 protein: CSVGTLTRGQPYEQYF; CDR3 DNA: TGCAGCGTTGGTACACTAACCAGGGGGCAGCCCTACGAGCAGTACTTC
D gene: .; V gene: TRBV6-1; clone size: many; J gene: TRBJ2-7; CDR3 protein: CASRISGVDATAQYF; CDR3 DNA: TGTGCCAGCAGAATCAGCGGAGTAGACGCCACGGCGCAGTACTTC
D gene: .; V gene: TRBV27; clone size: many; J gene: TRBJ2-1; CDR3 protein: CASSSASTHNEQFF; CDR3 DNA: TGTGCCAGCAGTTCCGCTAGCACCCACAATGAGCAGTTCTTC
D gene: TRBD1; V gene: TRBV2; clone size: many; J gene: TRBJ2-1; CDR3 protein: CASRDPGQGKFF; CDR3 DNA: TGTGCCAGCAGGGACCCGGGACAGGGGAAGTTCTTC
D gene: TRBD2; V gene: TRBV20-1; clone size: many; J gene: TRBJ2-1; CDR3 protein: CSARDQSSGGAPFF; CDR3 DNA: TGCAGTGCTAGAGATCAATCTAGCGGGGGGGCTCCCTTCTTC
D gene: .; V gene: TRBV11-3; clone size: .; J gene: TRBJ2-3; CDR3 protein: CASSRGAATSTDTQYF; CDR3 DNA: TGTGCCAGCAGCAGGGGGGCGGCAACTAGCACAGATACGCAGTATTTT
D gene: TRBD1; V gene: TRBV7-9; clone size: many; J gene: TRBJ1-2; CDR3 protein: CASSLEPGTGWKSYGYTF; CDR3 DNA: TGTGCCAGCAGCTTAGAACCCGGGACAGGGTGGAAAAGCTATGGCTACACCTTC
D gene: .; V gene: TRBV5-1; clone size: .; J gene: TRBJ1-4; CDR3 protein: CASSLSGANEKLFF; CDR3 DNA: TGCGCCAGCAGCTTGTCAGGCGCTAATGAAAAACTGTTTTTT
D gene: .; V gene: TRBV5-1; clone size: many; J gene: TRBJ1-1; CDR3 protein: CASSASAGGNTEAFF; CDR3 DNA: TGCGCCAGCAGCGCCTCAGCTGGGGGGAACACTGAAGCTTTCTTT
D gene: .; V gene: TRBV5-1; clone size: .; J gene: TRBJ1-6; CDR3 protein: CASSPGGGGSPLHF; CDR3 DNA: TGCGCCAGCAGCCCTGGGGGGGGGGGTTCACCCCTCCACTTT
D gene: .; V gene: TRBV3-1; clone size: many; J gene: TRBJ1-6; CDR3 protein: CASSQAMTAQSPLHF; CDR3 DNA: TGTGCCAGCAGCCAAGCCATGACAGCTCAGTCACCCCTCCACTTT